This paragraph covers one T cell receptor (beta chain) sequence. Treatment in this sample: oral pan-JAK inhibitor, 5-10 mg twice daily. The sample belongs to a study of CD8+ T cells in alopecia areata. Isolated RNA was reverse transcribed into cDNA used as the sequencing template. Measured with immunoSEQ multiplex PCR; TCRdb has only the in-frame clones, and not every one. The repertoire holds about 200,000 clones, with 55% to 70% as singletons. This CDR3 contains 11 residues. V lost 2 bases, J lost 7 bases, and 2 bases lay in between. CDR1 and CDR2 from the germline V gene are MDHEN and SYDVKM. Sample: CD4+ T cells sorted from blood, taken at week 4, from a patient treated with tofacitinib. The V gene is TRBV28, the J gene TRBJ1-4; D gene ambiguous. The sequence was obtained from a human donor with alopecia areata. CDR3 protein: CASSLREKLFF. In DNA, the CDR3 is TGTGCCAGCAGTTTACGTGAAAAACTGTTTTTT.